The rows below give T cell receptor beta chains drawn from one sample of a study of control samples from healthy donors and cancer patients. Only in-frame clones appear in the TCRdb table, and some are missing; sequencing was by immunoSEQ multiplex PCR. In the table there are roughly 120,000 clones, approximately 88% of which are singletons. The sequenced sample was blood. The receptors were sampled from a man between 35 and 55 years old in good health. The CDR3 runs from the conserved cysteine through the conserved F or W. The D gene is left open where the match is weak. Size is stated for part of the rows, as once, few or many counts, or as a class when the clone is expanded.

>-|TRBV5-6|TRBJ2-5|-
TGTGCCAGCAGCTTGGTTCATGAGTTAGGAGAGACCCAGTACTTC
CASSLVHELGETQYF
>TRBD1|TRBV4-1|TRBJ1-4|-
TGCGCCAGCAGCCCAGAGGGGACAGGGCGAGAAAAACTGTTTTTT
CASSPEGTGREKLFF
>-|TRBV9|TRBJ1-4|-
TGTGCCAGCAGCGTAGGGGGGTCGAATTGGGAAAAACTGTTTTTT
CASSVGGSNWEKLFF
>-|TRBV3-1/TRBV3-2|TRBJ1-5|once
TGTGCCAGCAGCCAAGGAAATAGCAATCAGCCCCAGCATTTT
CASSQGNSNQPQHF
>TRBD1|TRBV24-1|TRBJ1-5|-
TGTGCCACCAGTGATCACCGGGACAGGGTAGATCAGCCCCAGCATTTT
CATSDHRDRVDQPQHF
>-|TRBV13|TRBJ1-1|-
TGTGCCAGCAGCTTAGTGTCAGGGAACACTGAAGCTTTCTTT
CASSLVSGNTEAFF
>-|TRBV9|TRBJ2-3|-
TGTGCCAGCAGCCCTTCGGGCGGAGTCGGCACAGATACGCAGTATTTT
CASSPSGGVGTDTQYF
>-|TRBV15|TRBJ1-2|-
TGTGCCACCAGCAGAGATTGGACCGGACATAGGTATGGCTACACCTTC
CATSRDWTGHRYGYTF
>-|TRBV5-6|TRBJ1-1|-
TGTGCCAGCAGCTTCGGAGAAATGAACACTGAAGCTTTCTTT
CASSFGEMNTEAFF
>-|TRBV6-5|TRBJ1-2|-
TGTGCCAGCAGTTATTTCGACAGGCCCCTCTATGGCTACACCTTC
CASSYFDRPLYGYTF
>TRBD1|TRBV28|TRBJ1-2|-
TGTGCCAGCAGGTCACTGGGACAGGGCTATGGCTACACCTTC
CASRSLGQGYGYTF
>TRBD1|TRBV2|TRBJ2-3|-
TGTGCCAGCAGTCGGGACAGGCGTGTGGTCACAGATACGCAGTATTTT
CASSRDRRVVTDTQYF
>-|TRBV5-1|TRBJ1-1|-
TGCGCCAGCAGCTTGTATGGGGTGGAGAACACTGAAGCTTTCTTT
CASSLYGVENTEAFF
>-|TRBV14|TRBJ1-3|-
TGTGCCAGCAGCTTTGCGTGGACAGCTGGAAACACCATATATTTT
CASSFAWTAGNTIYF
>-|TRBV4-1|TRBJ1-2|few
TGCGCCAGCAGCCAAGATAGAGCTAACTATGGCTACACCTTC
CASSQDRANYGYTF
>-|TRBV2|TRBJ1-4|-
TGTGCCAGCATTCCCGGGGTTACTAATGAAAAACTGTTTTTT
CASIPGVTNEKLFF
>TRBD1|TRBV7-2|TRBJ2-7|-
TGTGCCAGCAGCCCAAACGCCGGACAGGCCTCAGCCTACGAGCAGTACTTC
CASSPNAGQASAYEQYF
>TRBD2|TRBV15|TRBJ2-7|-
TGTGCCACCAGCAGAGATGGGACTAGCGGGGGCTACGAGCAGTACTTC
CATSRDGTSGGYEQYF
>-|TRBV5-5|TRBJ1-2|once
TGTGCCAGCAGCTTAAGGACTCCTCTCGGGTATGGCTACACCTTC
CASSLRTPLGYGYTF
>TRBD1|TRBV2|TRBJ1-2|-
TGTGCCAGCCGCGGGGACAGGGAAGGCTACACCTTC
CASRGDREGYTF
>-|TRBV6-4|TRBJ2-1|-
TGTGCCAGCAGTGACGGGGAAAGCTCCTACAATGAGCAGTTCTTC
CASSDGESSYNEQFF
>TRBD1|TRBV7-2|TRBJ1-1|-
TGTGCCAGCAGCCTTCAAGGACAGGGGCGCACTGAAGCTTTCTTT
CASSLQGQGRTEAFF
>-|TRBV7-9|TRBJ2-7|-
TGTGCCAGCAGCTTTGGCTTCTACGAGCAGTACTTC
CASSFGFYEQYF
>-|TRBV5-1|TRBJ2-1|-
TGCGCCAGCAGCATTACTAGCCGGTCCCCTTCGGAGCAGTTCTTC
CASSITSRSPSEQFF
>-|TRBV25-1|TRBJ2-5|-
TGTGCCAGCAGTGAATATCGGGGCAACCAAGAGACCCAGTACTTC
CASSEYRGNQETQYF
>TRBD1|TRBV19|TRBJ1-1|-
TGTGCCAGTCGTTCGGACAGGGGCGCCTTGGCTTTCTTT
CASRSDRGALAFF
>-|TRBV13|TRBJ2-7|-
TGTGCCAGCAGCTCACAGGGTTTTGAGCAGTACTTC
CASSSQGFEQYF
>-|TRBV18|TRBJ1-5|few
TGTGCCAGCTCACCTCCCGGGGGCCAGCCCCAGCATTTT
CASSPPGGQPQHF
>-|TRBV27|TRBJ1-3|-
TGTGCCAGCAGGGGACATCTGTCTGGAAACACCATATATTTT
CASRGHLSGNTIYF
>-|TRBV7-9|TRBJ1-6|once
TGTGCCAACCTGGCGCGGGGTCGGGGGCCCCTCCACTTT
CANLARGRGPLHF
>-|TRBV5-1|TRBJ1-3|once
TGCGCCAGCCGGGACGCTCGCTCTGGAAACACCATATATTTT
CASRDARSGNTIYF
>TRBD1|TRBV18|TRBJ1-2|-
TGTGCCAGCTCACTTACAGACAGGGATGGCTACACCTTC
CASSLTDRDGYTF
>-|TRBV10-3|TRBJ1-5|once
TGTGCCATCAGTGAGGGCAATCAGCCCCAGCATTTT
CAISEGNQPQHF
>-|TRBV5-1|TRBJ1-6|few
TGCGCCAGCAGCTTAGGGACCTCTAGGCCCCTCCACTTT
CASSLGTSRPLHF
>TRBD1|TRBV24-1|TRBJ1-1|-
TGTGCCACCAGTGCGGGGGACAGGGGGCGGAACACTGAAGCTTTCTTT
CATSAGDRGRNTEAFF
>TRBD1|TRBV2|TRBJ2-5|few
TGTGCCAGCACCCGGGACAGGGGAAAAGAGACCCAGTACTTC
CASTRDRGKETQYF
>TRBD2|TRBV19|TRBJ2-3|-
TGTGCCAGTAGACGGACTAGCTCCACATACGATACGCAGTATTTT
CASRRTSSTYDTQYF
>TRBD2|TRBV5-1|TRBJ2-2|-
TGCGCCAGCAGCTTGGGGCTAGCGGGGGCCCGATCCGGGGAGCTGTTTTTT
CASSLGLAGARSGELFF
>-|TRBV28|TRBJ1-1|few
TGTGCCAGCAGCACCGAGGGGGGACTTGTTGAAGCTTTCTTT
CASSTEGGLVEAFF
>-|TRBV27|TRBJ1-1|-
TGTGCCAGCAGGCCCTTGACAACACCGCACACTGAAGCTTTCTTT
CASRPLTTPHTEAFF
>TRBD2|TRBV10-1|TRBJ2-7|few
TGCGCCAGCAGTGAGTCTAGCGGGGGAAGCGAGCAGTACTTC
CASSESSGGSEQYF
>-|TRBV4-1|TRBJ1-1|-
TGCGCCAGCAGCCACTCTCCCAACTCTGAAGCTTTCTTT
CASSHSPNSEAFF
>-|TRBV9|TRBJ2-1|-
TGTGCCAGCAGCGTAGCGGGACGCGACGACAATGAGCAGTTCTTC
CASSVAGRDDNEQFF
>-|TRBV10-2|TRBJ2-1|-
TGCGCCAGCAGTGCTCTAATTCAGAGCTCCTACAATGAGCAGTTCTTC
CASSALIQSSYNEQFF
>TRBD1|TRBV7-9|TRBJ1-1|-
TGTGCCAGCAGCTCACAGACAGGGATGGTACCTGAAGCTTTCTTT
CASSSQTGMVPEAFF